The 27 T cell receptor beta chains below come from one sample, sequenced in a study of cytomegalovirus exposure and HLA in healthy donors. The study ran its PCR with 60 Vbeta and 13 Jbeta primers. TCRdb's table, derived via immunoSEQ multiplex PCR, lists solely in-frame clones and lacks some. The sample consists of around 160,000 clones, 68% of them appearing once. The sample was PBMCs. The receptor source for this set is a man aged 50-60 years in good health and CMV-seronegative.

This clone was seen a handful of times. V usage is TRBV11-2 and J usage is TRBJ2-2; 8 bases match TRBD1. Germline CDR1 and CDR2: SGHAT and FQNNGV. The CDR3 totals 17 residues. Trimming cost V 1 base and J 4 bases; bases outside gene matches: 8. This chain's CDR3 is CASSLGLGTGPTGELFF. The CDR3, as DNA: TGTGCCAGCAGCTTAGGGCTCGGGACAGGACCCACCGGGGAGCTGTTTTTT.

The chain links TRBV7-2 to TRBJ2-7; a possible D gene is TRBD1 (5 bases). Germline-derived CDR1 and CDR2 are SGHTA and FQGNSA. Trimming left V 5 bases short and J 0 bases short, with 17 bases between. This CDR3 has 16 residues. CDR3 coding DNA: TGTGCCAGCAGCCCCCTAATGGGGCAGAGCTCCTACGAGCAGTACTTC. Its protein is CASSPLMGQSSYEQYF. The full variable domain, with the rest looked up from reference TRBV7-2 and TRBJ2-7, is GAGVSQSPSNKVTEKGKDVELRCDPISGHTALYWYRQSLGQGLEFLIYFQGNSAPDKSGLPSDRFSAERTGGSVSTLTIQRTQQEDSAVYLCASSPLMGQSSYEQYFGPGTRLTVT.

This clone was counted only a few times. The rearrangement joins TRBV9 to TRBJ1-1, with a weak D call TRBD1 (5 bases). V was clipped by 4 bases and J by 4 bases, with 14 bases between them. CDR1 and CDR2 from the germline V gene are SGDLS and YYNGEE. The CDR3 consists of 14 residues. CDR3 in DNA: TGTGCCAGCAGCCCGCGTGGGGCAAGCACTGAAGCTTTCTTT. Translation gives CASSPRGASTEAFF.

This clone was detected only a few times. The rearrangement joins TRBV9 to TRBJ1-1; 9 bases are a match to TRBD1. V gave up 3 bases and J gave up 4 bases; unmatched junction bases: 7. The CDR3 has 15 amino acids. Germline-derived CDR1 and CDR2 are SGDLS and YYNGEE. The CDR3 loop reads CASSGVQGAGTEAFF. For the CDR3, the DNA is TGTGCCAGCAGCGGGGTACAGGGGGCAGGCACTGAAGCTTTCTTT.

This chain joins TRBV5-1 and TRBJ2-7; 11 bases map to TRBD2. The germline V gene has CDR1 SGHRS and CDR2 YFSETQ. Trimming took 4 bases from V and 5 from J; bases not matched to a gene: 8. This CDR3 is built from 15 residues. Here the CDR3 DNA reads TGCGCCAGCAGCATATTAGCGGGGGGGCCCGACGAGCAGTACTTC. Its protein is CASSILAGGPDEQYF.

This clone was seen only once. This rearrangement joins TRBV11-1 to TRBJ2-7; 8 nucleotides agree with TRBD1. The length of the CDR3 is 13 residues. The J segment lost 6 bases and the V segment lost 5 bases, leaving 6 bases of the junction unmatched. Germline CDR1 is SGHAT and CDR2 is FQDESV (reference sequence). DNA for the CDR3: TGTGCCAGCAGCCCGGACAGGGAGCGCGAGCAGTACTTC. This translates into CASSPDREREQYF.

This chain joins TRBV5-1 and TRBJ2-3; 12 bases line up with TRBD2. V lost 2 bases and J lost 6; bases outside the gene matches: 10. Per germline, CDR1 SGHRS and CDR2 YFSETQ. This CDR3 comprises 17 residues. CDR3 sequence (DNA): TGCGCCAGCAGCTTTCTCCTAGCGGGGGGGCCCGGGGATACGCAGTATTTT. It specifies CASSFLLAGGPGDTQYF. Using reference TRBV5-1 and TRBJ2-3 for the parts outside the CDR3, the full variable domain is KAGVTQTPRYLIKTRGQQVTLSCSPISGHRSVSWYQQTPGQGLQFLFEYFSETQRNKGNFPGRFSGRQFSNSRSEMNVSTLELGDSALYLCASSFLLAGGPGDTQYFGPGTRLTVL.

This chain connects TRBV5-1 to TRBJ2-3; TRBD1 matches at 7 bases. The CDR3 covers 16 residues. V was clipped by 5 bases and J by 0 bases; unmatched bases: 9. Per the germline V gene, CDR1 is SGHRS and CDR2 is YFSETQ. The CDR3 is CASSREGASSTDTQYF. CDR3 DNA: TGCGCCAGCAGTCGAGAGGGGGCGTCGAGCACAGATACGCAGTATTTT.

The chain combines TRBV5-6 with TRBJ2-7; 7 nucleotides agree with TRBD1. J lost 5 bases, V lost 4 bases, and 6 bases had no gene match. The germline CDR1 and CDR2 sequences are SGHDT and YYEEEE. This CDR3 contains 13 residues. The CDR3 is CASSRDRADEQYF. The CDR3 region has the DNA TGTGCCAGCAGCCGAGACAGGGCGGACGAGCAGTACTTC.

The genes are TRBV18 and TRBJ1-4, with D possibly being TRBD1 (6 bases). The CDR3 contains 17 residues. CDR1 KGHSH and CDR2 LQKENI come from the germline V gene. Trimming shortened V by 3 bases and J by 2 bases, and 16 bases separated the two germline ends. CDR3 sequence reads: CASSPVQGSRTNEKLFF. The CDR3 coding sequence is TGTGCCAGCTCACCGGTACAGGGCTCTCGGACTAATGAAAAACTGTTTTTT.

On this clone: The same CDR3 is also encoded by other DNA sequences in this sample. The chain links TRBV5-6 to TRBJ2-7; D gene uncertain. Germline V lookup: CDR1 SGHDT, CDR2 YYEEEE. The CDR3 has 14 amino acids. V was trimmed by 0 bases and J by 1 base, leaving 8 bases between them. The CDR3 here is CASSLGGGSYEQYF. The DNA of the CDR3 is TGTGCCAGCAGCTTGGGTGGCGGTTCCTACGAGCAGTACTTC.

This rearrangement joins TRBV19 to TRBJ1-6, with D possibly matching TRBD1 (5 bases). This CDR3 has 15 residues. V was clipped by 1 base and J by 4 bases, with 8 bases between them. Germline lookup yields CDR1 LNHDA and CDR2 SQIVND (reference sequence). The CDR3 region is CASSIGGGYNSPLHF. The CDR3 coding sequence is TGTGCCAGTAGTATAGGTGGGGGGTATAATTCACCCCTCCACTTT. Combining the CDR3 with reference TRBV19 and TRBJ1-6 gives the whole variable domain DGGITQSPKYLFRKEGQNVTLSCEQNLNHDAMYWYRQDPGQGLRLIYYSQIVNDFQKGDIAEGYSVSREKKESFPLTVTSAQKNPTAFYLCASSIGGGYNSPLHFGNGTRLTVT.

This clone was observed a handful of times. This rearrangement joins TRBV5-6 to TRBJ1-5; D unclear. This CDR3 is 14 amino acids long. Between the trimmed V and J ends, which lost 2 bases and 0 bases, there was a span of 6 bases. Germline CDR1 is SGHDT and CDR2 is YYEEEE. CDR3 sequence (DNA): TGTGCCAGCAGCTTCCGGGGTAGCAATCAGCCCCAGCATTTT. It encodes CASSFRGSNQPQHF.

CDR3 in amino acids: CAISESGQQETQYF. DNA for the CDR3: TGTGCCATCAGTGAGTCGGGACAGCAAGAGACCCAGTACTTC. This chain connects TRBV10-3 to TRBJ2-5, with TRBD1 identical over 7 bases. Germline CDR1 ENHRY, CDR2 SYGVKD. The junction had 0 bases not matched to a gene; V was cut back by 0 bases and J by 2 bases. The CDR3 sequence is 14 residues long.

This clone has at least ten counts. The chain uses TRBV4-1 and TRBJ1-3; D gene unclear. Between the trimmed V and J ends, which lost 4 bases and 4 bases, there was a span of 20 bases. Germline V gene sequence: CDR1 MGHRA, CDR2 YSYEKL. This CDR3 has 17 amino acids. The CDR3 DNA reads as TGCGCCAGCAGCCCGACGGGATCCCCCTCATGGGGAAACACCATATATTTT. It translates to CASSPTGSPSWGNTIYF.

The rearrangement uses TRBV5-6 and TRBJ2-5, with 10 bases identical to TRBD2. This CDR3 is 15 amino acids long. J lost 5 bases, V lost 4 bases, and 8 bases had no gene match. Germline assignment: CDR1 SGHDT and CDR2 YYEEEE. CDR3 sequence: CASSLSGGIRETQYF. The CDR3 DNA is TGTGCCAGCAGCCTTAGCGGGGGGATAAGGGAGACCCAGTACTTC.

The rearrangement joins TRBV18 to TRBJ1-3; 9 nucleotides align to TRBD1. Germline V gene data show CDR1 as KGHSH and CDR2 as LQKENI. With 3 bases clipped from V and 7 bases from J, the junction kept 10 bases outside the gene matches. The CDR3 runs to 16 residues. As DNA, the CDR3 is TGTGCCAGCTCACCGAAGTCGGGACAGGGTTCGAACACCATATATTTT. Translated: CASSPKSGQGSNTIYF.

This clone was counted between two and nine times. The chain is built from TRBV28 and TRBJ1-6; D remains unclear. V was clipped by 7 bases and J by 6 bases, with 10 bases between them. The CDR3 is made up of 13 amino acids. CDR1 MDHEN and CDR2 SYDVKM come from the germline V gene. CDR3 sequence (DNA): TGTGCCAGCATCCCGGGAGGTAATTCACCCCTCCACTTT. It yields the protein CASIPGGNSPLHF.

V usage is TRBV7-3 and J usage is TRBJ1-1; no clear D gene. The CDR3 has 14 residues. Germline values: CDR1 SGHTA, CDR2 FQGTGA. V gave up 1 base and J gave up 0 bases, with 6 bases separating them. The CDR3 sequence is CASSLMQVNTEAFF. DNA of the CDR3: TGTGCCAGCAGCTTAATGCAGGTGAACACTGAAGCTTTCTTT. Together with reference TRBV7-3 and TRBJ1-1, the CDR3 gives the full variable domain: GAGVSQTPSNKVTEKGKYVELRCDPISGHTALYWYRQSLGQGPEFLIYFQGTGAADDSGLPNDRFFAVRPEGSVSTLKIQRTERGDSAVYLCASSLMQVNTEAFFGQGTRLTVV.

V and J are TRBV9 and TRBJ2-5, with 7 bases lining up with TRBD1. The length of the CDR3 is 15 residues. V was pared by 3 bases and J by 4 bases, with 9 bases of the junction left unmatched. Germline V gene lookup returns CDR1 SGDLS and CDR2 YYNGEE. The CDR3 DNA is TGTGCCAGCAGCGCCCGACAGGGAGCATCAGAGACCCAGTACTTC. Amino acids: CASSARQGASETQYF.

This sequence joins TRBV19 and TRBJ2-7, with 8 bases lining up with TRBD1. The CDR3 has 13 amino acids. The junction had 1 base not matched to a gene; V was cut back by 3 bases and J by 3 bases. Germline values: CDR1 LNHDA, CDR2 SQIVND (reference sequence). CDR3 sequence: CASSITGGYEQYF. CDR3 DNA sequence: TGTGCCAGTAGTATTACAGGGGGCTACGAGCAGTACTTC.

The V call is TRBV5-1, the J call TRBJ2-7; D remains unclear. The CDR3 is 15 residues long. Trimming left V 0 bases short and J 2 bases short, with 12 bases between. Looked up from germline, CDR1 is SGHRS and CDR2 is YFSETQ. The CDR3 DNA follows: TGCGCCAGCAGCTTGGACCCGGCAGCGCCCTACGAGCAGTACTTC. It codes for CASSLDPAAPYEQYF.

V and J are TRBV2 and TRBJ2-4; D is possibly TRBD1 (5 bases). The germline V gene has CDR1 SNHLY and CDR2 FYNNEI. The V and J ends lost 4 bases and 0 bases respectively, with 10 bases between them. The length of the CDR3 is 15 residues. CDR3 nucleotides: TGTGCCAGCAGTGGACAGACACTAGCCAAAAACATTCAGTACTTC. Protein product: CASSGQTLAKNIQYF.

This clone came up once. The sample carries other DNA sequences with the same CDR3. The V call is TRBV6-5, the J call TRBJ2-5, with 9 nucleotides matching TRBD1. The J call could be wrong; TRBJ2-7 is a better fit for the DNA end. Germline CDR1 MNHEY, CDR2 SVGAGI. This CDR3 has 14 residues. The CDR3 nucleotides read TGTGCCAGCAGCCCGGACAGGGGACTCTACGAGCAGTACTTC. It specifies CASSPDRGLYEQYF.

The genes are TRBV5-1 and TRBJ1-1; D is ambiguous. The germline CDR1 and CDR2 sequences are SGHRS and YFSETQ. The CDR3 extends over 13 amino acids. The V and J ends lost 0 bases and 5 bases respectively, with 8 bases between them. The DNA for the CDR3 is TGCGCCAGCAGCTTGGAGGGAGGGACTGAAGCTTTCTTT. Translated: CASSLEGGTEAFF.

The V call is TRBV28, the J call TRBJ1-2, with D possibly TRBD1 on 5 matching bases. The germline V and J ends were trimmed by 6 bases and 2 bases, with 22 bases remaining between them. CDR1 is MDHEN, CDR2 SYDVKM, per germline. The CDR3 runs to 17 residues. CDR3 nucleotide sequence: TGTGCCAGCAGCTTTGCGGGGCGGGGGAAGTCCAACTATGGCTACACCTTC. It is translated as CASSFAGRGKSNYGYTF.

The V and J genes are TRBV28 and TRBJ1-5; D is uncertain. The CDR3 consists of 15 residues. The V end lost 6 bases, the J end lost 0 bases, and 12 bases lay between the germline ends. In germline, CDR1 is MDHEN, CDR2 SYDVKM. The DNA for the CDR3 is TGTGCCAGCAGAACCGGGTTTTATAGCAATCAGCCCCAGCATTTT. Encoded protein: CASRTGFYSNQPQHF.